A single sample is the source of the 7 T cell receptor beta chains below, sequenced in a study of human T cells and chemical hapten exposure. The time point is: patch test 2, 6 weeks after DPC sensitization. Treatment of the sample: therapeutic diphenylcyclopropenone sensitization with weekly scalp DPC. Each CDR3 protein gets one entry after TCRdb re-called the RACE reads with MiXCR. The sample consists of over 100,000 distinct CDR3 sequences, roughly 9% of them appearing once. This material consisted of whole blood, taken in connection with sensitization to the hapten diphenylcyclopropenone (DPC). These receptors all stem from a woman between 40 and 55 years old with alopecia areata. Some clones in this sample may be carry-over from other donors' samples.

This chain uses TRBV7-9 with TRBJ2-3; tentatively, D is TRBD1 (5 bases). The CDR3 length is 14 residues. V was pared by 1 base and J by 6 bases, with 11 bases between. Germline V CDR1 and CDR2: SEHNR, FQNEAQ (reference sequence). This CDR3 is CASSLEQGRDTQYF. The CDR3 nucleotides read TGTGCCAGCAGCTTAGAGCAGGGAAGGGATACGCAGTATTTT.

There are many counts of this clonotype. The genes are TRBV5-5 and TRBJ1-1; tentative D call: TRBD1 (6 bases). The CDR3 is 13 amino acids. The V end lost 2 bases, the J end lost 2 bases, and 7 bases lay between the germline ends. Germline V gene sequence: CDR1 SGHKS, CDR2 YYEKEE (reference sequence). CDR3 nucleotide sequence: TGTGCCAGCAGCTTTGGGGGCAACACTGAAGCTTTCTTT. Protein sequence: CASSFGGNTEAFF.

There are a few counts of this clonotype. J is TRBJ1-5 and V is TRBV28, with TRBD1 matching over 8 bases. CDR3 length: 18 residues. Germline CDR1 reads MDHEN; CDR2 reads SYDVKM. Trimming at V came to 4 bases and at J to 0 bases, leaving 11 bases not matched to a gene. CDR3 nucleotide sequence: TGTGCCAGCAGTTCCCCCTCGGACAGGGTTTATAGCAATCAGCCCCAGCATTTT. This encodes CASSSPSDRVYSNQPQHF.

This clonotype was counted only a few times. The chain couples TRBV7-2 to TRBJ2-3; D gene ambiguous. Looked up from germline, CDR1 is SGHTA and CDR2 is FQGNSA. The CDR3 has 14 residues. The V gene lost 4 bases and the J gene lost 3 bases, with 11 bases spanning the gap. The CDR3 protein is CASSSSLGTDTQYF. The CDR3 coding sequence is TGTGCCAGCAGCTCCTCACTTGGGACAGATACGCAGTATTTT.

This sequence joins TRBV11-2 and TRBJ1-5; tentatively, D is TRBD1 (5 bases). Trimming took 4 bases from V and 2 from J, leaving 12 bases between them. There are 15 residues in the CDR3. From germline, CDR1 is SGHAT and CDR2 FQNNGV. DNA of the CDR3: TGTGCCAGCAGCTCTGGCCGGGGGGGCAATCAGCCCCAGCATTTT. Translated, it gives CASSSGRGGNQPQHF.

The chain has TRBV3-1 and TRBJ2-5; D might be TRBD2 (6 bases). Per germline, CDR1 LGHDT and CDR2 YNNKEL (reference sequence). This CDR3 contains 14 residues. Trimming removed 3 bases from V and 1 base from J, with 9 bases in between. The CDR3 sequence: CASSQGTVQETQYF. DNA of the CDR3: TGTGCCAGCAGCCAGGGGACTGTCCAAGAGACCCAGTACTTC.

The CDR3: CASSEGSGNNEKLFF. As DNA, the CDR3 is TGTGCCAGCAGTGAAGGGTCAGGCAATAATGAAAAACTGTTTTTT. The chain links TRBV6-1 to TRBJ1-4; D remains unclear. Trimming stripped 1 base from V and 4 bases from J, with 10 bases between. The germline V gene encodes CDR1 MNHNS and CDR2 SASEGT. The CDR3 is made up of 15 amino acids.